These 9 T cell receptor beta chains share one sample of origin, sequenced in a study of early T cells in non-severe SARS-CoV-2 infection. Each CDR3 protein gets one entry after TCRdb re-called the 5' RACE reads with MiXCR. In the table there are more than 90,000 distinct CDR3 sequences, approximately 13% of which are singletons. Specimen: whole blood. These receptors were obtained from an adult who was a healthcare worker with PCR-confirmed SARS-CoV-2 infection or an uninfected control (not recorded which).

This clonotype was recorded at least ten times. The gene calls are TRBV6-2 or TRBV6-3 and TRBJ1-1; D is uncertain. The CDR3 totals 13 residues. With 5 bases removed from V and 3 bases from J, the gap between germline ends came to 10 bases. Germline-derived CDR1 and CDR2 are MNHEY and SVGEGT. The CDR3 loop is CASSQTPYTEAFF. Written as DNA, the CDR3 is TGTGCCAGCAGTCAGACACCCTACACTGAAGCTTTCTTT.

This clonotype was detected many times. The J gene is TRBJ2-4, the V gene TRBV7-2; tentatively, D is TRBD2 (6 bases). V was clipped by 1 base and J by 11 bases, with 12 bases between them. The CDR3 length is 13 residues. The germline CDR1 and CDR2 sequences are SGHTA and FQGNSA. CDR3 DNA sequence: TGTGCCAGCAGCTTAGTGGGGGGAAGGGTTCAGTACTTC. It yields the protein CASSLVGGRVQYF.

Ten or more counts support this clonotype. This chain joins TRBV6-5 and TRBJ1-3; no definite D call. V gave up 2 bases and J gave up 1 base, with 9 bases separating them. This CDR3 has 15 amino acids. CDR1 MNHEY and CDR2 SVGAGI come from the germline V gene. CDR3 sequence: CASSYRLGSGNTIYF. CDR3 coding DNA: TGTGCCAGCAGTTACCGGCTAGGATCTGGAAACACCATATATTTT.

The chain uses TRBV4-2 and TRBJ2-3; 12 bases are shared with TRBD2. The length of the CDR3 is 17 residues. V trimming: 0 bases; J trimming: 4 bases; junction bases outside the gene matches: 5. CDR1 is LGHNA and CDR2 is YNFKEQ in the germline V gene. CDR3 amino acids: CASSQDLAGGQADTQYF. The CDR3 DNA reads TGTGCCAGCAGCCAAGATCTAGCGGGGGGGCAAGCAGATACGCAGTATTTT.

The chain recombines TRBV20-1 with TRBJ2-3; 10 nucleotides agree with TRBD2. Germline loops: CDR1 DFQATT, CDR2 SNEGSKA (reference sequence). V dropped 6 bases and J dropped 5; count of bases not matched to a gene: 11. There are 15 residues in the CDR3. CDR3 nucleotide sequence: TGCAGTGCAACACCCGCTAGCGGGGGTATAGATACGCAGTATTTT. Amino acids: CSATPASGGIDTQYF.

This clonotype was counted only a few times. This chain joins TRBV6-5 and TRBJ2-2; TRBD1 might be the D (5 bases). The length of the CDR3 is 15 residues. V lost 5 bases and J lost 6, with 16 bases in between. Germline V gives CDR1 MNHEY, CDR2 SVGAGI. DNA of the CDR3: TGTGCCAGCAGTCTGCAAAACAGGATTCCCGGGGAGCTGTTTTTT. This codes for CASSLQNRIPGELFF.

This clonotype has a handful of counts. This rearrangement joins TRBV27 to TRBJ2-7; D gene uncertain. Per germline, CDR1 MNHEY and CDR2 SMNVEV (reference sequence). V shed 5 bases and J shed 3 bases, with 14 bases lying between them. This CDR3 comprises 14 residues. The CDR3 spells CASSPSNYFYEQYF. DNA of the CDR3: TGTGCCAGCAGTCCCTCGAATTACTTCTACGAGCAGTACTTC.

This clonotype occurred many times. The chain joins TRBV5-8 to TRBJ1-4; the D gene is possibly TRBD1 (6 bases). Germline V lookup: CDR1 SGHTS, CDR2 YDEGEE. V lost 1 base and J 4 bases, leaving 11 bases between the germline ends. There are 15 residues in the CDR3. The CDR3 here is CASSLNGGLNEKLFF. In DNA, the CDR3 is TGTGCCAGCAGCTTGAACGGGGGGCTTAATGAAAAACTGTTTTTT.

This clonotype has a count of ten or more. This chain connects TRBV4-1 to TRBJ1-5; no clear D gene. This CDR3 has 15 amino acids. The germline gives CDR1 MGHRA, CDR2 YSYEKL. Trimming stripped 0 bases from V and 6 bases from J, with 12 bases between. In DNA form, the CDR3 reads TGCGCCAGCAGCCAAGAGGAGGCAGTACGTCAGCCCCAGCATTTT. Its protein is CASSQEEAVRQPQHF.